The 32 T cell receptor beta chains reported below all come from one sample, sequenced in a study of blood T cell repertoires in COVID-19 (dated by TCRdb to about 2020). Library creation used the immunoSEQ multiplex PCR assay. Drawn from immuneACCESS, this table holds only the in-frame rearrangements with V and J called that TCRdb kept. Clones are partly lost; checked studies trace under half to an unresolved V gene and leave the rest unexplained. Within this sample are 200,000 to 250,000 clones, with about nine tenths of them counted one time only. Of the sample, approximately 6.1% is held by the ten largest clones. Sequencing was done on a sample of peripheral blood. All receptors derive from a man at least 80 years old with acute or convalescent COVID-19.

The chain employs TRBV2 and TRBJ2-7, with TRBD2 matching 8 bases. The CDR3 loop spans 13 amino acids. Germline trimming cut 7 bases from V and 6 bases from J; bases unmatched to any gene: 8. CDR1 is SNHLY, CDR2 FYNNEI, per germline. In DNA form, the CDR3 reads TGTGCCAGCATGGCTAGCGGGTACGGCGAGCAGTACTTC. It yields the protein CASMASGYGEQYF.

V gene TRBV19 combines with J gene TRBJ2-7; the D gene is possibly TRBD1 (5 bases). V was clipped by 2 bases and J by 3 bases, with 14 bases between them. The germline gives CDR1 LNHDA, CDR2 SQIVND (reference sequence). The length of the CDR3 is 15 residues. The CDR3 region has the DNA TGTGCCAGTAGTATATCCTTGGCAGGGAACTACGAGCAGTACGTC. Protein: CASSISLAGNYEQYV.

To note about this clone: A junction boundary mismatches the germline segment, possibly from a read error. The gene calls are TRBV2 and TRBJ2-5; no firm D call. Germline CDR1 is SNHLY and CDR2 is FYNNEI. The CDR3 consists of 11 residues. DNA of the CDR3: TGTGCCAGCAGTGACCAGGAGACCCAGTACTTC. This codes for CASSDQETQYF.

The V gene is TRBV5-4, the J gene TRBJ2-7, with D perhaps TRBD2 (6 bases). CDR1 is SGHNT and CDR2 is YYREEE in the germline V gene (reference sequence). The CDR3 loop spans 15 amino acids. The V end lost 6 bases, the J end lost 0 bases, and 16 bases lay between the germline ends. CDR3 residues: CASTGGAEVSYEQYF. DNA of the CDR3: TGTGCCAGCACCGGCGGGGCGGAGGTCTCCTACGAGCAGTACTTC. The full variable domain, rest sourced from reference TRBV5-4 and TRBJ2-7, is ETGVTQSPTHLIKTRGQQVTLRCSSQSGHNTVSWYQQALGQGPQFIFQYYREEENGRGNFPPRFSGLQFPNYSSELNVNALELDDSALYLCASTGGAEVSYEQYFGPGTRLTVT.

The rearrangement links TRBV6-5 to TRBJ2-1; 8 bases agree with TRBD1. This CDR3 comprises 15 residues. The V gene's germline CDR1 is MNHEY and CDR2 SVGAGI. Trimming removed 6 bases from V and 3 bases from J; junction bases left unmatched: 7. The CDR3 nucleotides are TGTGCCAGCAGCCGCAGGGGGCGTCGCTACAATGAGCAGTTCTTC. Protein: CASSRRGRRYNEQFF.

This clone was seen only once. The rearrangement uses TRBV28 and TRBJ1-5; 9 bases are shared with TRBD1. Germline CDR1 MDHEN, CDR2 SYDVKM. This CDR3 is built from 16 residues. The V and J ends lost 6 bases and 6 bases, in that order; junction bases with no gene match: 12. CDR3 protein: CASRRDTGGVGQPQHF. The CDR3 DNA is TGTGCCAGCAGGAGGGATACAGGGGGCGTGGGTCAGCCCCAGCATTTT.

The chain combines TRBV5-4 with TRBJ2-7, with 7 nucleotides matching TRBD1. The V gene end was trimmed by 4 bases and the J gene end by 0 bases; junction bases not matched to a gene: 4. The germline V gene encodes CDR1 SGHNT and CDR2 YYREEE (reference sequence). CDR3 length equals 14 residues. The CDR3 DNA is TGTGCCAGCAGCCTCCGGGACAGCTCCTACGAGCAGTACTTC. This translates into CASSLRDSSYEQYF.

The V and J genes are TRBV5-1 and TRBJ2-1; D might be TRBD2 (5 bases). The V gene's germline CDR1 is SGHRS and CDR2 YFSETQ. Trimming cost V 2 bases and J 4 bases, with 13 bases left between them. The CDR3 runs 15 residues. In DNA, the CDR3 is TGCGCCAGCAGCTTAGTGGGAGAGGTGTACAATGAGCAGTTCTTC. Amino acids: CASSLVGEVYNEQFF.

This clone has more than one count but fewer than ten. The chain uses TRBV30 and TRBJ1-1; the match to TRBD1 covers 7 bases. In germline, CDR1 is GTSNPN, CDR2 SVGIG (reference sequence). After removal of 4 bases from V and 5 bases from J, the junction contained 4 bases not matched to a gene. This CDR3 is 12 amino acids long. Here the CDR3 DNA reads TGTGCCTGGATACAGGGGAGGACTGAAGCTTTCTTT. It codes for CAWIQGRTEAFF.

This clone was counted once. This rearrangement joins TRBV7-3 to TRBJ2-3, with 7 bases aligning to TRBD2. V gave up 2 bases and J gave up 3 bases; unmatched junction bases: 2. Germline CDR1 and CDR2: SGHTA and FQGTGA. This CDR3 has 14 residues. In DNA, the CDR3 is TGTGCCAGCAGCTTAGGGGGGGTTACAGATACGCAGTATTTT. Translating gives CASSLGGVTDTQYF.

The chain uses TRBV9 and TRBJ1-2; TRBD1 aligns across 7 bases. Germline V CDR1 and CDR2: SGDLS, YYNGEE. V lost 2 bases and J lost 2; bases outside the gene matches: 6. CDR3 length: 15 amino acids. CDR3 loop: CASSVGDSPNYGYTF. CDR3 sequence (DNA): TGTGCCAGCAGCGTGGGGGACAGCCCCAACTATGGCTACACCTTC.

Here the CDR3 reads CATSRGTTGELFF. CDR3 in DNA: TGTGCCACCAGCAGAGGGACAACCGGGGAGCTGTTTTTT. The genes are TRBV15 and TRBJ2-2, with TRBD1 as a possible D gene (5 bases). The CDR3 sequence is 13 residues long. The V end was cut by 1 base, the J end by 5 bases, with 5 bases between. Germline V CDR1 and CDR2: LNHNV, YYDKDF (reference sequence).

In the case of this clone: This CDR3 is also generated by other DNA sequences in the sample. DNA of the CDR3: TGTGCCAGCAGCCTGGACAGGGGAACAGATACGCAGTATTTT. Translated, it gives CASSLDRGTDTQYF. The chain employs TRBV11-2 and TRBJ2-3, with 9 nucleotides matching TRBD1. The V gene's germline CDR1 is SGHAT and CDR2 FQNNGV. V lost 5 bases and J lost 3; bases outside the gene matches: 3. The CDR3 loop spans 14 amino acids.

This chain uses TRBV19 with TRBJ1-5, with TRBD1 matching over 9 bases. CDR1 and CDR2 from the germline V gene are LNHDA and SQIVND (reference sequence). The CDR3 extends over 16 amino acids. V trimming: 5 bases; J trimming: 1 base; junction bases outside the gene matches: 6. CDR3 DNA sequence: TGTGCCAGTAGTGACAGGGGGAGGCTGAGCAATCAGCCCCAGCATTTT. It translates to CASSDRGRLSNQPQHF.

The CDR3, as DNA: TGTGCCATCAGTGAGTCGGGGGGACGCAATCAGCCCCAGCATTTT. This gives the protein CAISESGGRNQPQHF. This chain uses TRBV10-3 with TRBJ1-5; TRBD1 might be the D (5 bases). With 0 bases removed from V and 2 bases from J, the gap between germline ends came to 8 bases. The CDR3 loop spans 15 amino acids. Germline V lookup: CDR1 ENHRY, CDR2 SYGVKD.

This rearrangement joins TRBV7-2 to TRBJ2-4; tentatively, D is TRBD2 (6 bases). Germline lookup yields CDR1 SGHTA and CDR2 FQGNSA. CDR3 length equals 14 residues. With 5 bases removed from V and 8 bases from J, the gap between germline ends came to 16 bases. The CDR3 DNA follows: TGTGCCAGCAGCGACCGGACGCCGGGGGACATTCAGTACTTC. It codes for CASSDRTPGDIQYF.

The sample holds one count of this clone. The chain uses TRBV24-1 and TRBJ2-1; 7 bases match TRBD2. CDR3 length: 16 amino acids. The junction had 7 bases not matched to a gene; V was cut back by 1 base and J by 5 bases. Per germline, CDR1 KGHDR and CDR2 SFDVKD. The CDR3 nucleotides are TGTGCCACCAGTGATTTACCTAAGCGGGGAAACAATGAGCAGTTCTTC. The encoded protein is CATSDLPKRGNNEQFF.

This sequence joins TRBV6-2 or TRBV6-3 and TRBJ1-2, with 7 bases aligning to TRBD1. Trimming at V came to 5 bases and at J to 3 bases, leaving 3 bases not matched to a gene. The CDR3 runs to 13 residues. Germline-derived CDR1 and CDR2 are MNHEY and SVGEGT. Here the CDR3 reads CASSQDRDYGYTF. Here the CDR3 DNA reads TGTGCCAGCAGTCAAGACAGGGACTATGGCTACACCTTC.

The chain combines TRBV10-3 with TRBJ1-1; D perhaps matches TRBD1 (6 bases). V lost 3 bases and J lost 1, with 9 bases in between. CDR1 ENHRY and CDR2 SYGVKD come from the germline V gene. The CDR3 is made up of 14 amino acids. CDR3 DNA: TGTGCCATCAGTGACCTACAGGGGAACACTGAAGCTTTCTTT. Translating it yields CAISDLQGNTEAFF.

V and J are TRBV18 and TRBJ1-5; 8 bases fit TRBD1. Germline-derived CDR1 and CDR2 are KGHSH and LQKENI. V was pared by 4 bases and J by 4 bases, with 12 bases of the junction left unmatched. CDR3 length: 17 residues. The CDR3 nucleotides read TGTGCCAGCTCACAAGCCGTGGGACAGGTAACAAATCAGCCCCAGCATTTT. Translating it yields CASSQAVGQVTNQPQHF.

The rearrangement joins TRBV7-2 to TRBJ2-1, with TRBD2 matching over 8 bases. The V gene end was trimmed by 8 bases and the J gene end by 6 bases; junction bases not matched to a gene: 12. CDR1 and CDR2 from the germline V gene are SGHTA and FQGNSA. The CDR3 totals 15 residues. The CDR3 region has the DNA TGTGCCAGCCGCCCTTCGGGACTAGTGCCCAATGAGCAGTTCTTC. Amino acid sequence: CASRPSGLVPNEQFF.

The chain employs TRBV9 and TRBJ2-5; 9 positions agree with TRBD2. Germline V gives CDR1 SGDLS, CDR2 YYNGEE. The length of the CDR3 is 14 residues. V lost 4 bases and J lost 2; bases outside the gene matches: 3. CDR3 DNA: TGTGCCAGCAGCACGGGACTAGCACAAGAGACCCAGTACTTC. It specifies CASSTGLAQETQYF. Using reference TRBV9 and TRBJ2-5 for the parts outside the CDR3, the full variable domain is DSGVTQTPKHLITATGQRVTLRCSPRSGDLSVYWYQQSLDQGLQFLIQYYNGEERAKGNILERFSAQQFPDLHSELNLSSLELGDSALYFCASSTGLAQETQYFGPGTRLLVL.

This chain links TRBV2 with TRBJ1-5; the match to TRBD1 covers 7 bases. This CDR3 is 15 amino acids long. The V and J ends lost 6 bases and 0 bases, in that order; junction bases with no gene match: 5. Germline assignment: CDR1 SNHLY and CDR2 FYNNEI. The CDR3 sequence: CASRRTGDSNQPQHF. DNA of the CDR3: TGTGCCAGCAGGCGGACAGGAGATAGCAATCAGCCCCAGCATTTT.

This sequence joins TRBV5-1 and TRBJ2-7, with D tentatively TRBD2 (5 bases). CDR1 is SGHRS, CDR2 YFSETQ, per germline. The CDR3 is 15 residues long. V was pared by 2 bases and J by 4 bases, with 16 bases between. CDR3 sequence (DNA): TGCGCCAGCAGCTTTGGTACTAGTATGGTTTACGAGCAGTACTTC. Translated, it gives CASSFGTSMVYEQYF.

This clone occurred once. The chain couples TRBV19 to TRBJ2-1, with 8 positions matching TRBD1. This CDR3 is built from 14 residues. Germline V lookup: CDR1 LNHDA, CDR2 SQIVND (reference sequence). The V segment lost 9 bases and the J segment 2 bases; nucleotides outside the gene matches: 6. The CDR3 loop is CARLRDRPYNEQFF. CDR3 nucleotide sequence: TGTGCCAGACTCCGGGACAGGCCCTACAATGAGCAGTTCTTC.

The V call is TRBV6-5, the J call TRBJ1-5, with D perhaps TRBD1 (6 bases). The V end lost 6 bases, the J end lost 5 bases, and 17 bases lay between the germline ends. CDR3 length equals 15 residues. CDR1 and CDR2 (germline): MNHEY, SVGAGI. CDR3 coding DNA: TGTGCCAGCAGACGCACCTCAACAGGGTATCAGCCCCAGCATTTT. This translates into CASRRTSTGYQPQHF.

The chain couples TRBV12-3 or TRBV12-4 to TRBJ1-6; D perhaps matches TRBD1 (6 bases). Trimming cost V 6 bases and J 7 bases, with 10 bases left between them. The CDR3 contains 13 residues. The CDR3 DNA is TGTGCCAGCAGAACAGGGTTCAATTCACCCCTCCACTTT. Residues: CASRTGFNSPLHF.

This sequence joins TRBV28 and TRBJ2-5, with 7 bases identical to TRBD1. The CDR3 runs 15 residues. Germline V gene data show CDR1 as MDHEN and CDR2 as SYDVKM. With V trimmed by 3 bases and J by 1 base, 5 bases remained unmatched. The CDR3 region is CASSFLSGGQETQYF. DNA of the CDR3: TGTGCCAGCAGTTTTTTGTCAGGGGGCCAAGAGACCCAGTACTTC.

The chain is built from TRBV18 and TRBJ2-7, with 12 bases lining up with TRBD2. CDR1 is KGHSH and CDR2 is LQKENI in the germline V gene. V was clipped by 0 bases and J by 4 bases; unmatched bases: 7. The CDR3 runs 17 residues. This CDR3 reads CASSPPEGLAGYYEQYF. In DNA, the CDR3 is TGTGCCAGCTCACCACCAGAAGGACTAGCGGGGTATTACGAGCAGTACTTC.

The chain carries TRBV7-9 and TRBJ2-1; D might be TRBD1 (6 bases). V gave up 4 bases and J gave up 5 bases, with 9 bases separating them. CDR3 length: 13 residues. CDR1 and CDR2 from the germline V gene are SEHNR and FQNEAQ (reference sequence). For the CDR3, the DNA is TGTGCCAGCAGCTCAGGGGTCCACAATGAGCAGTTCTTC. This encodes CASSSGVHNEQFF.

This chain uses TRBV4-1 with TRBJ2-1, with TRBD2 matching over 10 bases. Germline V CDR1 and CDR2: MGHRA, YSYEKL. The V gene end was trimmed by 1 base and the J gene end by 7 bases; junction bases not matched to a gene: 10. The CDR3 covers 17 residues. The CDR3: CASSQALAGVRMNEQFF. The CDR3 bases are TGCGCCAGCAGCCAAGCTCTAGCGGGAGTAAGGATGAATGAGCAGTTCTTC.

The CDR3, as DNA: TGCGCCAGCAGGACAATCCGGGACAGGGGTCCCTGCGAGCAGTACGTC. This codes for CASRTIRDRGPCEQYV. J is TRBJ2-7 and V is TRBV10-1; TRBD1 matches at 10 bases. V lost 6 bases and J lost 6; bases outside the gene matches: 14. Germline V gives CDR1 WNHNN, CDR2 SYGVQD (reference sequence). The CDR3 is 16 residues long.